Listed below are T cell receptor beta chains from one sample, sequenced in a study of vaccination effects on CD4 cells after COVID-19. TCRdb's copy holds only in-frame clones and misses some; the assay was immunoSEQ multiplex PCR. The table has approximately 60,000 clones, 72% seen once. These TCRs' antigens remain unknown. Sequenced material: CD4+ T cells from PBMCs cultured without peptide, taken before COVID-19 vaccination. These receptors were obtained from a human donor who had a prior SARS-CoV-2 infection. Both conserved end residues are part of each CDR3.

CDR3 protein	V gene	J gene
CASSVFAGGSTGELFF	TRBV9	TRBJ2-2
CASSNQARNTGELFF	TRBV19	TRBJ2-2
CSASIQREISEQFF	TRBV20-1	TRBJ2-1
CASTLSSGSPDEQFF	TRBV5-1	TRBJ2-1
CASSLEGRAGVAEQYF	TRBV5-1	TRBJ2-7
CASSLTSGPLVYEQYF	TRBV27	TRBJ2-7
CASSPGTGYSYEQYF	TRBV5-4	TRBJ2-7
CASSQAGQPGNTIYF	TRBV3-1/TRBV3-2	TRBJ1-3
CASSRTGLTPEAFF	TRBV6-5	TRBJ1-1
CASSPAWSEQYF	TRBV18	TRBJ2-7
CASSRTDSGANVLTF	TRBV2	TRBJ2-6
CASSLAGFSYNEQFF	TRBV2	TRBJ2-1
CASRGAGEETQYF	TRBV7-2	TRBJ2-5
CASSLDQETQYF	TRBV5-1	TRBJ2-5
CASSFQSGGRGNEQFF	TRBV7-2	TRBJ2-1
CASSLDRGRRYGYTF	TRBV7-2	TRBJ1-2
CAWSVGADTQYF	TRBV30	TRBJ2-3
CASSPPGLYAGELFF	TRBV3-1/TRBV3-2	TRBJ2-2
CASSQDSGETQYF	TRBV4-2	TRBJ2-5
CASSLVPQTSMNTEAFF	TRBV5-1	TRBJ1-1
CASSRGGYSYNEQFF	TRBV9	TRBJ2-1
CASSFGSGMAQHF	TRBV7-8	TRBJ1-5
CASSLPEWSSGGHSSQETQYF	TRBV5-1	TRBJ2-5
CASSLTAVSTTDTQYF	TRBV7-3	TRBJ2-3
CASSPPGQLDTEAFF	TRBV18	TRBJ1-1
CASSLMSGTGGLNTEAFF	TRBV7-8	TRBJ1-1
CASSLVAEGDTQYF	TRBV11-3	TRBJ2-3
CASSLDGDTEAFF	TRBV7-9	TRBJ1-1
CAWSVRGTWEKLFF	TRBV30	TRBJ1-4
CASSFNPSGFLGDTQYF	TRBV5-1	TRBJ2-3
CASSLRMETQYF	TRBV7-9	TRBJ2-5
CASSLVGISADTQYF	TRBV7-9	TRBJ2-3
CASSKGAARETQYF	TRBV9	TRBJ2-5
CIKRADTQYF	TRBV20-1	TRBJ2-3
CASSPQDRPYYGYTF	TRBV18	TRBJ1-2
CASKLWSTDGNTIYF	TRBV6-5	TRBJ1-3
CASSAAGTGNNEQFF	TRBV11-3	TRBJ2-1
CAISGLGNTIYF	TRBV10-3	TRBJ1-3
CASRQNPPSNQPQHF	TRBV7-2	TRBJ1-5
CASSVGGGLSGNTIYF	TRBV9	TRBJ1-3
CSVEDYDSGNTIYF	TRBV29-1	TRBJ1-3
CASSQMAGQPQHF	TRBV3-1/TRBV3-2	TRBJ1-5
CASSLEQGVEAFF	TRBV7-8	TRBJ1-1
CASSFPAGSEKLFF	TRBV28	TRBJ1-4
CASSHTTGPYGYTF	TRBV18	TRBJ1-2
CASSLTGGDTEAFF	TRBV7-3	TRBJ1-1
CASSSGPEPPETQYF	TRBV5-1	TRBJ2-5
CASSLGLAGAYEQYF	TRBV28	TRBJ2-7
CASSKTGRYYEQYF	TRBV27	TRBJ2-7
CAWSGDRGLSNEQFF	TRBV30	TRBJ2-1
CASNPGGDREKLFF	TRBV10-3	TRBJ1-4
CASSLSGSSEQFF	TRBV9	TRBJ2-1
CASTLQAGDYGYTF	TRBV5-4	TRBJ1-2